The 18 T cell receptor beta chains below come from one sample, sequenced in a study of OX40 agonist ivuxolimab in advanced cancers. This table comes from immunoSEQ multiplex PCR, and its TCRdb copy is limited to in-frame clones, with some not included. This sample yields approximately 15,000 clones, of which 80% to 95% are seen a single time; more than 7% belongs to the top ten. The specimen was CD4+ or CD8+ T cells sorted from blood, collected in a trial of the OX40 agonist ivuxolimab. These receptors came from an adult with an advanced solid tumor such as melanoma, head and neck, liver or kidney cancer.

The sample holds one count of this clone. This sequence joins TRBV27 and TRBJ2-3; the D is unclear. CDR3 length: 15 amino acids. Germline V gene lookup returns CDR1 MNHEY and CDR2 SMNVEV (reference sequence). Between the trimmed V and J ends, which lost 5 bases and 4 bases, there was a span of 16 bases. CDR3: CASSLEGLDADTQYF. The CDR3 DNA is TGTGCCAGCAGTCTTGAAGGTCTAGACGCAGATACGCAGTATTTT.

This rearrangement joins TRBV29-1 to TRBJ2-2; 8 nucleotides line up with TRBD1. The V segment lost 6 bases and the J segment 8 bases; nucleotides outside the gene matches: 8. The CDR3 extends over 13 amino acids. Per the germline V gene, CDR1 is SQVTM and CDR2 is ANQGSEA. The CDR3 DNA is TGCAGCGTGAGACAGGGGTGGGTTGGGGAGCTGTTTTTT. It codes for CSVRQGWVGELFF.

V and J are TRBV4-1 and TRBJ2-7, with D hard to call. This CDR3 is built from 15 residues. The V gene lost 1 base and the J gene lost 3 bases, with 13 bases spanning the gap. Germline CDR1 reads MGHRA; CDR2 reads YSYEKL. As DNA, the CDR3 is TGCGCCAGCAGCCAAGGAAGGACCGCGATCTACGAGCAGTACTTC. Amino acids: CASSQGRTAIYEQYF.

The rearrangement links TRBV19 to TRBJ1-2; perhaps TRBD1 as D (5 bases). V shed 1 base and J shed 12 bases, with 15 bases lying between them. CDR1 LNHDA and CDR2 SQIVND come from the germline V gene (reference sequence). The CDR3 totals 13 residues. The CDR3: CASSIAAGHGHTF. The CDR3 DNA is TGTGCCAGTAGTATAGCGGCAGGGCACGGCCACACCTTC.

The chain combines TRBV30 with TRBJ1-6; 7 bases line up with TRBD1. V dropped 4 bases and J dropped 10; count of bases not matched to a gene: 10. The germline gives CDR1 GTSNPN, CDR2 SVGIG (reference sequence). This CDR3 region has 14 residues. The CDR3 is CAWTRTGRTSPLHF. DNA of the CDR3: TGTGCCTGGACCAGGACAGGCCGAACCTCACCCCTCCACTTT.

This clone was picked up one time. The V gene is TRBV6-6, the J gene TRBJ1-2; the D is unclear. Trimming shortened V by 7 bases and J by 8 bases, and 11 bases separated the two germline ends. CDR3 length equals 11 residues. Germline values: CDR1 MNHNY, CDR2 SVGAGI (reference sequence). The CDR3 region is CASNPGRGYTF. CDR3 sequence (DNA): TGTGCCAGCAATCCGGGGAGGGGCTACACCTTC.

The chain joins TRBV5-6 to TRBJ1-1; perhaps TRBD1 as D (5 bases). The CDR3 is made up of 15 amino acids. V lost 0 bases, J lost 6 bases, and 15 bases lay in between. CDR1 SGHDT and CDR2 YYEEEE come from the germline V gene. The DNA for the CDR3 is TGTGCCAGCAGCTTGGACGGCAGGGTCTTAGCTGAAGCTTTCTTT. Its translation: CASSLDGRVLAEAFF.

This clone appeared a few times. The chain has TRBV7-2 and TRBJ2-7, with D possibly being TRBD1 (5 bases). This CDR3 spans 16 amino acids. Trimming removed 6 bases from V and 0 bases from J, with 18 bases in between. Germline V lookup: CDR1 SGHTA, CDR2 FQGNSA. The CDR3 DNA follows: TGTGCCAGCAGTTACAAGGGGTACGCATTCTCCTACGAGCAGTACTTC. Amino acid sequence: CASSYKGYAFSYEQYF.

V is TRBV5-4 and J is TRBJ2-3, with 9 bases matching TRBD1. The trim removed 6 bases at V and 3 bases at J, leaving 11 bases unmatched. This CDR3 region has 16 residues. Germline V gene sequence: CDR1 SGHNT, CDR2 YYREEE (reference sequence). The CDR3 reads CASKAQGAFGTDTQYF. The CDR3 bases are TGTGCCAGCAAGGCACAGGGGGCCTTCGGTACAGATACGCAGTATTTT.

For the CDR3, the DNA is TGTGCCAGCAGTGATAGAGACTATGATGAGCAGTTCTTC. Translation: CASSDRDYDEQFF. The chain combines TRBV2 with TRBJ2-1, with a weak D call TRBD2 (5 bases). V was cut by 3 bases and J by 8 bases, with 11 bases left in between. Per the germline V gene, CDR1 is SNHLY and CDR2 is FYNNEI. The CDR3 covers 13 residues.

The CDR3 loop is CASSLANMAGLAFF. The CDR3 nucleotides are TGTGCCAGCAGCTTGGCCAACATGGCGGGCTTGGCTTTCTTT. J is TRBJ1-1 and V is TRBV5-4; D is undetermined. The CDR3 extends over 14 amino acids. CDR1 is SGHNT and CDR2 is YYREEE in the germline V gene (reference sequence). Trimming shortened V by 0 bases and J by 11 bases, and 17 bases separated the two germline ends.

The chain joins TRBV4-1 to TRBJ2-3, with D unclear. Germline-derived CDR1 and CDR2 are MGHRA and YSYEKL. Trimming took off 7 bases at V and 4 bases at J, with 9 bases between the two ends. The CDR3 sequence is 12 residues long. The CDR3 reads CASMDGADTQYF. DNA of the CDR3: TGCGCCAGCATGGATGGTGCAGATACGCAGTATTTT.

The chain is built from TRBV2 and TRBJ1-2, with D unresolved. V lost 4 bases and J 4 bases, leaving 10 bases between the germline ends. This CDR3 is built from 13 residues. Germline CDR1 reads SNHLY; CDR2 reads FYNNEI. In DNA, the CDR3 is TGTGCCAGCAGTGGTTCAGGCACCTATGGCTACACCTTC. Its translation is CASSGSGTYGYTF.

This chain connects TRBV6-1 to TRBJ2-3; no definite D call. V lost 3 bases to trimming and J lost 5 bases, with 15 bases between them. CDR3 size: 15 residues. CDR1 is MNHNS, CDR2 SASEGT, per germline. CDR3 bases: TGTGCCAGCAGTGATGAGCCCGATTTGAGAGATACGCAGTATTTT. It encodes CASSDEPDLRDTQYF.

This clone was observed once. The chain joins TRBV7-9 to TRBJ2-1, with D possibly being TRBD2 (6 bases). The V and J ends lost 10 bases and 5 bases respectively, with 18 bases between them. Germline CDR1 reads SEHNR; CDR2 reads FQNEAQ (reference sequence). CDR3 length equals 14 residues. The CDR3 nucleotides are TGTGCCACCTCCCGAGAAGGGGAGGACAATGAGCAGTTCTTC. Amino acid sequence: CATSREGEDNEQFF.

The CDR3 sequence is CASSSGTADYGYTF. In nucleotides, the CDR3 is TGTGCCAGCAGCTCAGGGACAGCGGACTATGGCTACACCTTC. The chain links TRBV11-3 to TRBJ1-2; TRBD1 matches at 7 bases. V lost 4 bases to trimming and J lost 3 bases; unmatched junction nucleotides: 5. CDR1 and CDR2 from the germline V gene are SGHNT and YENEEA. The CDR3 contains 14 residues.

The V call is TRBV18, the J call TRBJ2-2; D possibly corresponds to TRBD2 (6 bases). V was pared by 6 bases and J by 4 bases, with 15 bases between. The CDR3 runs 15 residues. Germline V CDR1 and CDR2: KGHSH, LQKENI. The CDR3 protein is CASSPRDSPTGELFF. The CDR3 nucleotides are TGTGCCAGCTCGCCAAGGGACTCTCCCACCGGGGAGCTGTTTTTT. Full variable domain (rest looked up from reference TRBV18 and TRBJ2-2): NAGVMQNPRHLVRRRGQEARLRCSPMKGHSHVYWYRQLPEEGLKFMVYLQKENIIDESGMPKERFSAEFPKEGPSILRIQQVVRGDSAAYFCASSPRDSPTGELFFGEGSRLTVL.

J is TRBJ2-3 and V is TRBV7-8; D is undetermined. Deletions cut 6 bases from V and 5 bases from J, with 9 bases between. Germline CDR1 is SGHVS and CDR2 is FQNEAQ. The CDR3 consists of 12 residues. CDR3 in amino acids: CASRYWGDTQYF. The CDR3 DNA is TGTGCCAGCAGATATTGGGGAGATACGCAGTATTTT. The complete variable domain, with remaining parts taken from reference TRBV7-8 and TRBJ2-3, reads GAGVSQSPRYKVAKRGQDVALRCDPISGHVSLFWYQQALGQGPEFLTYFQNEAQLDKSGLPSDRFFAERPEGSVSTLKIQRTQQEDSAVYLCASRYWGDTQYFGPGTRLTVL.